Sequencing of this TCR beta chain was carried out in a study of blood T cell repertoires in COVID-19. V shed 4 bases and J shed 3 bases, with 13 bases lying between them. Germline loops: CDR1 MDHEN, CDR2 SYDVKM. The CDR3 is 15 amino acids. Only in-frame clones appear in the TCRdb table, and some are missing; sequencing was by immunoSEQ multiplex PCR. The table lists approximately 220,000 clones, approximately 85% of them singletons. This TCR came from a man aged 45-65 years who had recovered from COVID-19. This chain connects TRBV28 to TRBJ2-1, with D maybe TRBD2 (6 bases). The sample taken for sequencing was peripheral blood. This chain's CDR3 is CASSSAGRDYNEQFF. DNA for the CDR3: TGTGCCAGCAGTTCCGCCGGGAGAGACTACAATGAGCAGTTCTTC. The full variable domain, rest sourced from reference TRBV28 and TRBJ2-1, is DVKVTQSSRYLVKRTGEKVFLECVQDMDHENMFWYRQDPGLGLRLIYFSYDVKMKEKGDIPEGYSVSREKKERFSLILESASTNQTSMYLCASSSAGRDYNEQFFGPGTRLTVL.